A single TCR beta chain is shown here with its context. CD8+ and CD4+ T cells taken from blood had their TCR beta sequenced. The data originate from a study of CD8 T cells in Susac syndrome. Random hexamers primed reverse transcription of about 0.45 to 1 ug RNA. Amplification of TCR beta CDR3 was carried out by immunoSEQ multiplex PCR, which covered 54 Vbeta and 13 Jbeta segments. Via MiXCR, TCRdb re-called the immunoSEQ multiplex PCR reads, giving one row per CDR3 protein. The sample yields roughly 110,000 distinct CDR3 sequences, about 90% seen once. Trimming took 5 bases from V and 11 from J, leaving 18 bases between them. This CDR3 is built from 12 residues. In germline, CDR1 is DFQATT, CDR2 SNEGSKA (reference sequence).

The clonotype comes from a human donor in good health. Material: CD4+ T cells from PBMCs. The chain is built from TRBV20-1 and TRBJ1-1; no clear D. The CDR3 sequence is CSAAHKPNHAFF. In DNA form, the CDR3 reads TGCAGTGCTGCACACAAGCCCAACCATGCTTTCTTT.